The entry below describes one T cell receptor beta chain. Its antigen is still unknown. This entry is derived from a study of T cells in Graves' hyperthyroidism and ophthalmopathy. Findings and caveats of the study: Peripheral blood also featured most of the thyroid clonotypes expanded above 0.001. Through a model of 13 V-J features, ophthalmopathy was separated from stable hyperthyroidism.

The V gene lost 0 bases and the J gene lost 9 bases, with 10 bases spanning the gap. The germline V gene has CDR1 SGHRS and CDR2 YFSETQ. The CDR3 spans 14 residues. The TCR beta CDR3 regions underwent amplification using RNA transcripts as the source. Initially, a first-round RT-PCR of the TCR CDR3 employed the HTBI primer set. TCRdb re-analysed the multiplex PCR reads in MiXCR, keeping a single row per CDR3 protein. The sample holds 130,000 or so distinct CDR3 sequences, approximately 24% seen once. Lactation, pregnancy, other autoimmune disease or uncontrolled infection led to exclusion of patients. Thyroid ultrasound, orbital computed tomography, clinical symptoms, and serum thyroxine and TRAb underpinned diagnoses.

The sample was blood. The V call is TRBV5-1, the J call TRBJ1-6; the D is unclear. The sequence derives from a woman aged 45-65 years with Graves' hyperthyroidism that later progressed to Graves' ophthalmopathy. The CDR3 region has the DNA TGCGCCAGCAGCTTGGAATCAATAGGTTCACCCCTCCACTTT. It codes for CASSLESIGSPLHF.